One sample yielded the 2 T cell receptor beta chains listed below, sequenced in a study of T cell responses to AZD1222 COVID-19 vaccine. The repertoire was sequenced with immunoSEQ multiplex PCR; TCRdb's copy has only in-frame clones and lacks some. Here the sample spans over 120,000 clones, 80% to 95% being singletons. The sample was peripheral blood, taken 28 days after the second AZD1222 dose. The receptors shown here come from an adult who received the AZD1222 COVID-19 vaccine.

This chain joins TRBV5-1 and TRBJ2-1, with D unresolved. This CDR3 is built from 15 residues. In germline, CDR1 is SGHRS, CDR2 YFSETQ. The V end lost 0 bases, the J end lost 1 base, and 8 bases lay between the germline ends. The CDR3 loop is CASSLGVTSYNEQFF. CDR3 DNA: TGCGCCAGCAGCTTGGGCGTAACTTCCTACAATGAGCAGTTCTTC.

V gene TRBV27 combines with J gene TRBJ2-7; tentative D call: TRBD1 (5 bases). Germline V gene sequence: CDR1 MNHEY, CDR2 SMNVEV (reference sequence). The V end lost 4 bases, the J end lost 2 bases, and 12 bases lay between the germline ends. The CDR3 contains 14 residues. As DNA, the CDR3 is TGTGCCAGCAGTTCCCGGCAGGGTACCTACGAGCAGTACTTC. Protein sequence: CASSSRQGTYEQYF.